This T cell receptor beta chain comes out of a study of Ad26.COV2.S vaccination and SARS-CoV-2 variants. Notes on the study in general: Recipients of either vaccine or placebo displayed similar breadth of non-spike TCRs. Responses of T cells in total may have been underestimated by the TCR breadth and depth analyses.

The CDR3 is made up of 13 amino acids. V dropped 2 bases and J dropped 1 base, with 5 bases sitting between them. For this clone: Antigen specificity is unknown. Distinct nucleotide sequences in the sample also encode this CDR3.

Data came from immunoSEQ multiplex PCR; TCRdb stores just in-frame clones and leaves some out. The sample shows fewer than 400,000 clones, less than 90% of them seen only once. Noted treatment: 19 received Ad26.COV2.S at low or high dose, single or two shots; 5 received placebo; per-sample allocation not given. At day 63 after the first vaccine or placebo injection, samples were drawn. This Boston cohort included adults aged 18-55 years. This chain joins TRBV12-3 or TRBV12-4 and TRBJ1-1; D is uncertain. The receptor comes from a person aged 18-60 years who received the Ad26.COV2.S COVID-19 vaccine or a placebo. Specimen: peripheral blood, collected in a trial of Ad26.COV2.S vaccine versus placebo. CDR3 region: CASSLTENTEAFF. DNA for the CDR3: TGTGCCAGCAGTTTAACAGAGAACACTGAAGCTTTCTTT.